Listed here are 31 T cell receptor beta chains from one sample, sequenced in a study of shared clonotypes between healthy human individuals (dated by TCRdb to the early 2020s). The library relied on the immunoSEQ multiplex PCR assay. This is the immuneACCESS table as TCRdb keeps it, with only in-frame sequences that have V and J called. A part of the clones is gone; compared with another copy, unresolved V genes explain less than half, and the rest is unexplained. Present in this sample are approximately 2.5 million clones, 93% of which were seen just once. The ten largest clones represent 0.36% of the sample. The sample taken for sequencing was naive CD4+ T cells from PBMCs. According to the study, the label for this sample's cell subset or site signals: CD45RA+ positively selected. Every receptor here comes from a man between 18 and 35 years old in good health. Some clones in this sample may be carry-over from other donors' samples.

The chain carries TRBV28 and TRBJ1-2; D not certain. V was cut by 1 base and J by 0 bases, with 12 bases left in between. Per germline, CDR1 MDHEN and CDR2 SYDVKM. The CDR3 sequence is 16 residues long. Written as DNA, the CDR3 is TGTGCCAGCAGTTTATTTACCCTAACAACTAACTATGGCTACACCTTC. Residues: CASSLFTLTTNYGYTF.

Turning to this clone: The same CDR3 also results from other DNA sequences found in this sample. This chain joins TRBV29-1 and TRBJ2-3; D remains unclear. The germline V and J ends were trimmed by 3 bases and 0 bases, with 4 bases remaining between them. The CDR3 spans 12 residues. Per germline, CDR1 SQVTM and CDR2 ANQGSEA. This CDR3 is CSVDYSTDTQYF. The DNA for the CDR3 is TGCAGCGTTGATTATAGCACAGATACGCAGTATTTT.

Points on this clone: Other nucleotide sequences from this sample produce the same CDR3. J is TRBJ1-5 and V is TRBV6-6; 7 bases are a match to TRBD1. The length of the CDR3 is 13 residues. Germline CDR1 MNHNY, CDR2 SVGAGI (reference sequence). J was trimmed by 7 bases and V by 6 bases; bases with no gene match: 6. The CDR3 is CASSYRGGQPQHF. The DNA for the CDR3 is TGTGCCAGCAGCTACAGGGGCGGGCAGCCCCAGCATTTT.

The chain carries TRBV5-6 and TRBJ1-4, with D possibly being TRBD1 (6 bases). V lost 0 bases to trimming and J lost 8 bases, with 11 bases between them. CDR1 is SGHDT, CDR2 YYEEEE, per germline. This CDR3 has 14 residues. CDR3 bases: TGTGCCAGCAGCTTGGAACGGACAGTCGAAAAACTGTTTTTT. It encodes CASSLERTVEKLFF.

CDR3 bases: TGTGCCAGCAGTTTACGGGGTTATGAGCAGTTCTTC. It translates to CASSLRGYEQFF. V is TRBV27 and J is TRBJ2-1, with D tentatively TRBD2 (5 bases). V was cut by 2 bases and J by 8 bases, with 7 bases left in between. The V gene's germline CDR1 is MNHEY and CDR2 SMNVEV (reference sequence). The length of the CDR3 is 12 residues.

This clone appeared once. J is TRBJ2-1 and V is TRBV7-8, with D possibly being TRBD1 (6 bases). Germline loops: CDR1 SGHVS, CDR2 FQNEAQ. This CDR3 is built from 16 residues. With 2 bases removed from V and 3 bases from J, the gap between germline ends came to 14 bases. The CDR3 region has the DNA TGTGCCAGCAGCTTACGCCCCCAGGGGCTCTACAATGAGCAGTTCTTC. Translating gives CASSLRPQGLYNEQFF. The full variable domain, completed using reference TRBV7-8 and TRBJ2-1, is GAGVSQSPRYKVAKRGQDVALRCDPISGHVSLFWYQQALGQGPEFLTYFQNEAQLDKSGLPSDRFFAERPEGSVSTLKIQRTQQEDSAVYLCASSLRPQGLYNEQFFGPGTRLTVL.

This chain connects TRBV27 to TRBJ2-1; no clear D. This CDR3 is 15 amino acids long. V was trimmed by 3 bases and J by 3 bases, leaving 12 bases between them. The germline gives CDR1 MNHEY, CDR2 SMNVEV (reference sequence). The CDR3 sequence: CASSLSGLGYNEQFF. CDR3 bases: TGTGCCAGCAGTTTGTCCGGGCTAGGCTACAATGAGCAGTTCTTC.

The table lists this clone with a count of one. The chain has TRBV19 and TRBJ1-1; no reliable D call. V was trimmed by 6 bases and J by 10 bases, leaving 18 bases between them. The CDR3 is 13 amino acids. Looked up from germline, CDR1 is LNHDA and CDR2 is SQIVND (reference sequence). The CDR3 DNA follows: TGTGCCAGTAGAGGAACTCAGTCAGTTGGAGCTTTCTTT. It is translated as CASRGTQSVGAFF. Full variable domain (outside the CDR3, taken from reference TRBV19 and TRBJ1-1): DGGITQSPKYLFRKEGQNVTLSCEQNLNHDAMYWYRQDPGQGLRLIYYSQIVNDFQKGDIAEGYSVSREKKESFPLTVTSAQKNPTAFYLCASRGTQSVGAFFGQGTRLTVV.

The V call is TRBV6-5, the J call TRBJ2-1, with 8 nucleotides matching TRBD1. Germline loops: CDR1 MNHEY, CDR2 SVGAGI. Trimming removed 6 bases from V and 6 bases from J; junction bases left unmatched: 10. The CDR3 sequence is 15 residues long. CDR3 amino acids: CASRPRQGWSNEQFF. In DNA, the CDR3 is TGTGCCAGCAGGCCTCGACAGGGGTGGAGCAATGAGCAGTTCTTC.

Regarding this clone: The same CDR3 can be traced to other DNA sequences in this sample. This chain uses TRBV11-2 with TRBJ2-5; 8 nucleotides align to TRBD2. CDR1 is SGHAT and CDR2 is FQNNGV in the germline V gene. J was trimmed by 2 bases and V by 3 bases; bases with no gene match: 2. The CDR3 extends over 14 amino acids. The DNA of the CDR3 is TGTGCCAGCAGCTTCACTAGCGGTCAAGAGACCCAGTACTTC. It codes for CASSFTSGQETQYF.

This chain connects TRBV28 to TRBJ2-3; 7 nucleotides match TRBD2. The CDR3 covers 15 residues. Germline V lookup: CDR1 MDHEN, CDR2 SYDVKM. Germline trimming cut 10 bases from V and 4 bases from J; bases unmatched to any gene: 14. The CDR3 DNA is TGTGCCACCTCTTCTAGCGGTCCTGGGGCAGATACGCAGTATTTT. Protein: CATSSSGPGADTQYF.

A word on this clone: The sample has other DNA sequences that encode this CDR3 too. The chain couples TRBV28 to TRBJ2-7; tentative D call: TRBD2 (6 bases). This CDR3 has 12 residues. V lost 6 bases to trimming and J lost 4 bases, with 10 bases between them. The germline V gene encodes CDR1 MDHEN and CDR2 SYDVKM. The DNA of the CDR3 is TGTGCCAGCAGCCGCGGGATTTACGAGCAGTACTTC. This gives the protein CASSRGIYEQYF.

This chain connects TRBV28 to TRBJ2-7, with 9 positions matching TRBD1. The CDR3 is 15 residues long. Germline V gene lookup returns CDR1 MDHEN and CDR2 SYDVKM. Losses at the gene ends were 6 bases for V and 4 bases for J; bases not matched to a gene: 10. CDR3 DNA sequence: TGTGCCAGCAGACTAGGGGGACAGGGCTCATACGAGCAGTACTTC. Amino acid sequence: CASRLGGQGSYEQYF.

Regarding this clone: This sample includes further DNA sequences coding for the same CDR3. The chain couples TRBV7-9 to TRBJ1-2; D gene uncertain. Trimming pared 3 bases from V and 0 bases from J, leaving 5 bases between. The germline gives CDR1 SEHNR, CDR2 FQNEAQ (reference sequence). There are 13 residues in the CDR3. The CDR3 DNA reads as TGTGCCAGCAGCTTCAGCGCTAACTATGGCTACACCTTC. Its protein is CASSFSANYGYTF.

This chain connects TRBV7-9 to TRBJ2-1; 9 nucleotides match TRBD2. Germline assignment: CDR1 SEHNR and CDR2 FQNEAQ (reference sequence). The CDR3 runs 14 residues. V lost 4 bases to trimming and J lost 5 bases; unmatched junction nucleotides: 3. The CDR3 sequence is CASSSAGGNNEQFF. Here the CDR3 DNA reads TGTGCCAGCAGCTCAGCGGGAGGTAACAATGAGCAGTTCTTC. The full variable domain, with the rest looked up from reference TRBV7-9 and TRBJ2-1, is DTGVSQNPRHKITKRGQNVTFRCDPISEHNRLYWYRQTLGQGPEFLTYFQNEAQLEKSRLLSDRFSAERPKGSFSTLEIQRTEQGDSAMYLCASSSAGGNNEQFFGPGTRLTVL.

Concerning this clone: The same CDR3 can be traced to other DNA sequences in this sample. The chain recombines TRBV7-2 with TRBJ2-1; D uncertain. V lost 0 bases and J 0 bases, leaving 6 bases between the germline ends. Germline V CDR1 and CDR2: SGHTA, FQGNSA. This CDR3 is 15 amino acids long. In nucleotides, the CDR3 is TGTGCCAGCAGCTTAGCCGCAGTCTCCTACAATGAGCAGTTCTTC. This gives the protein CASSLAAVSYNEQFF.

This rearrangement joins TRBV27 to TRBJ2-3; TRBD2 agrees at 7 bases. The CDR3 sequence is 17 residues long. The V and J ends lost 3 bases and 2 bases, in that order; junction bases with no gene match: 11. The germline CDR1 and CDR2 sequences are MNHEY and SMNVEV (reference sequence). The CDR3 region is CASSFVTSALHTDTQYF. In DNA, the CDR3 is TGTGCCAGCAGTTTCGTTACTAGCGCATTACACACAGATACGCAGTATTTT.

The rearrangement links TRBV29-1 to TRBJ2-2; D uncertain. Germline CDR1 reads SQVTM; CDR2 reads ANQGSEA. This CDR3 has 11 residues. Trimming took 3 bases from V and 7 from J, leaving 6 bases between them. The CDR3 protein is CSVELGGELFF. The CDR3 DNA reads as TGCAGCGTTGAGTTGGGCGGGGAGCTGTTTTTT.

With respect to this clone: Other nucleotide sequences in the sample specify the same CDR3. The chain links TRBV5-1 to TRBJ2-1; 7 bases are a match to TRBD1. V trimming: 0 bases; J trimming: 2 bases; junction bases outside the gene matches: 5. This CDR3 spans 16 amino acids. Germline V gene sequence: CDR1 SGHRS, CDR2 YFSETQ. This CDR3 reads CASSLAGTATYNEQFF. As DNA, the CDR3 is TGCGCCAGCAGCTTGGCCGGGACAGCGACCTACAATGAGCAGTTCTTC.

V gene TRBV11-2 combines with J gene TRBJ1-3; TRBD1 aligns across 10 bases. The CDR3 totals 16 residues. Losses at the gene ends were 5 bases for V and 8 bases for J; bases not matched to a gene: 12. Germline CDR1 and CDR2: SGHAT and FQNNGV. CDR3 bases: TGTGCCAGCAGCCTGCGCCCGGGGACAGGGGTGGACACCATATATTTT. Translated: CASSLRPGTGVDTIYF.

The gene calls are TRBV6-1 and TRBJ2-5; D unresolved. CDR1 is MNHNS, CDR2 SASEGT, per germline. The CDR3 is 11 amino acids. Trimming took 11 bases from V and 3 from J, leaving 10 bases between them. The CDR3 region is CALSREETQYF. The CDR3 DNA reads as TGTGCCCTCTCCAGAGAAGAGACCCAGTACTTC.

The chain links TRBV28 to TRBJ2-2; 7 bases fit TRBD2. Germline CDR1 MDHEN, CDR2 SYDVKM. The CDR3 is 18 amino acids. V lost 0 bases and J lost 1; bases outside the gene matches: 8. The CDR3: CASSLWGGLEGNTGELFF. The CDR3, as DNA: TGTGCCAGCAGTTTATGGGGCGGACTAGAGGGGAACACCGGGGAGCTGTTTTTT.

The gene calls are TRBV7-9 and TRBJ1-5; D uncertain. This CDR3 spans 14 amino acids. CDR1 is SEHNR, CDR2 FQNEAQ, per germline (reference sequence). Trimming cost V 4 bases and J 5 bases, with 12 bases left between them. CDR3 DNA: TGTGCCAGCAGCTCCCTCGGACGGGATCAGCCCCAGCATTTT. This sequence encodes CASSSLGRDQPQHF.

The chain uses TRBV7-2 and TRBJ2-1, with a possible D match to TRBD2 (6 bases). V was shortened by 5 bases and J by 5 bases, with 13 bases between the two germline ends. CDR3 length: 14 residues. CDR1 is SGHTA, CDR2 FQGNSA, per germline. The CDR3 coding sequence is TGTGCCAGCAGCGTTGGGGGGAGTAACAATGAGCAGTTCTTC. This encodes CASSVGGSNNEQFF.

V usage is TRBV19 and J usage is TRBJ2-3, with TRBD1 identical over 7 bases. CDR3 length: 14 amino acids. V was clipped by 5 bases and J by 3 bases; unmatched bases: 5. Germline V lookup: CDR1 LNHDA, CDR2 SQIVND (reference sequence). CDR3 in amino acids: CASSDRERTDTQYF. CDR3 in DNA: TGTGCCAGTAGTGACAGGGAGCGGACAGATACGCAGTATTTT.

This clone was seen a single time. The chain couples TRBV7-2 to TRBJ2-7; D is unclear. This CDR3 region has 15 residues. V was cut by 5 bases and J by 7 bases, with 21 bases left in between. CDR1 SGHTA and CDR2 FQGNSA come from the germline V gene. CDR3 in amino acids: CASSTYVPSYREQYF. In DNA, the CDR3 is TGTGCCAGCAGCACTTACGTCCCCTCCTATCGGGAGCAGTACTTC.

The CDR3 DNA reads as TGTGCCAGCACCCTCGGAGATACGCAGTATTTT. Translated: CASTLGDTQYF. The chain couples TRBV7-9 to TRBJ2-3; no definite D call. The V end lost 7 bases, the J end lost 5 bases, and 7 bases lay between the germline ends. The CDR3 is 11 amino acids. Germline V gives CDR1 SEHNR, CDR2 FQNEAQ (reference sequence).

There are a few counts of this clone. The chain links TRBV27 to TRBJ1-2, with 8 bases that match TRBD1. The CDR3 is 13 residues long. CDR1 is MNHEY and CDR2 is SMNVEV in the germline V gene (reference sequence). V dropped 7 bases and J dropped 4; count of bases not matched to a gene: 5. The CDR3: CASTLDRAYGYTF. The CDR3 DNA follows: TGTGCCAGCACCTTGGACAGGGCCTATGGCTACACCTTC.

The rearrangement joins TRBV4-2 to TRBJ1-4; D unclear. Trimming stripped 2 bases from V and 2 bases from J, with 6 bases between. From germline, CDR1 is LGHNA and CDR2 YNFKEQ. The CDR3 spans 14 residues. CDR3 region: CASSQPGTNEKLFF. The CDR3 nucleotides are TGTGCCAGCAGCCAACCGGGGACTAATGAAAAACTGTTTTTT.

The CDR3 DNA follows: TGTGCCTGGAGTGTGTTAGCGGGAACGGGAGATACGCAGTATTTT. Protein: CAWSVLAGTGDTQYF. The chain uses TRBV30 and TRBJ2-3, with 8 nucleotides matching TRBD2. J lost 5 bases, V lost 0 bases, and 7 bases had no gene match. This CDR3 region has 15 residues. Germline CDR1 is GTSNPN and CDR2 is SVGIG (reference sequence).

This clone was recorded only once. At one boundary the junction diverges from the germline segment, which might be a read error. CDR3 DNA sequence: TGTGCCAGCAGGCAAGGGGGGGAGATCTATGGCTACACCTTC. Amino acid sequence: CASRQGGEIYGYTF. V gene TRBV4-2 combines with J gene TRBJ1-2; the D gene is possibly TRBD1 (6 bases). The CDR3 consists of 14 residues. Germline V gene sequence: CDR1 LGHNA, CDR2 YNFKEQ.